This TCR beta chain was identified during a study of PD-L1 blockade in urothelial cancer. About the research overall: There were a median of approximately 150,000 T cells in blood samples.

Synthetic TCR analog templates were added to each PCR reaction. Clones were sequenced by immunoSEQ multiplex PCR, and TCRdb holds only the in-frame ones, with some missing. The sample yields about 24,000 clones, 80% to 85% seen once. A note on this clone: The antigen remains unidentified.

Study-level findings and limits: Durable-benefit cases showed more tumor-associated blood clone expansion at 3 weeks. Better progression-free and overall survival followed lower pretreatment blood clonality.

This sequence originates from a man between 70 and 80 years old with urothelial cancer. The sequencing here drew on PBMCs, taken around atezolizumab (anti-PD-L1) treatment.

This CDR3 is CASSPRQSTEAFF. The CDR3 DNA sequence: TGTGCCAGCAGTCCCCGACAGAGCACTGAAGCTTTCTTT. The J gene is TRBJ1-1, the V gene TRBV2, with D perhaps matching TRBD1 (5 bases). CDR1 and CDR2 (germline): SNHLY, FYNNEI. The CDR3 is 13 residues long. Deletions cut 5 bases from V and 4 bases from J, with 11 bases between. The variable domain in full, with the rest retrieved from reference TRBV2 and TRBJ1-1, is EPEVTQTPSHQVTQMGQEVILRCVPISNHLYFYWYRQILGQKVEFLVSFYNNEISEKSEIFDDQFSVERPDGSNFTLKIRSTKLEDSAMYFCASSPRQSTEAFFGQGTRLTVV.